Following are 25 T cell receptor beta chains from one sample sequenced in a study of blood T cell repertoires in COVID-19 (dated by TCRdb to 2019 to 2021). Library preparation used the immunoSEQ multiplex PCR assay. TCRdb provides this immuneACCESS table in a form limited to in-frame rearrangements. Some clones are lacking; in checked studies, under half of them reflect an unresolved V gene, and why the rest are absent is not known. This sample holds approximately 51,000 clones; about 85% were observed only once. Approximately 15% of the sample goes to the ten largest clones. Sequences were obtained from peripheral blood. The receptors stem from a human donor in a cohort sampled during active COVID-19.

This rearrangement joins TRBV29-1 to TRBJ1-5; a weak D match, TRBD1 (5 bases). The V gene lost 5 bases and the J gene lost 7 bases, with 18 bases spanning the gap. The length of the CDR3 is 14 residues. Germline assignment: CDR1 SQVTM and CDR2 ANQGSEA. The CDR3 loop reads CSVNAGGSGQPQHF. CDR3 in DNA: TGCAGCGTTAACGCTGGGGGGTCTGGGCAGCCCCAGCATTTT.

The chain is built from TRBV7-8 and TRBJ1-1; tentatively, D is TRBD1 (6 bases). Trimming removed 5 bases from V and 5 bases from J, with 12 bases in between. This CDR3 contains 13 residues. Germline V lookup: CDR1 SGHVS, CDR2 FQNEAQ. The CDR3: CASSRPGVTEAFF. CDR3 coding DNA: TGTGCCAGCAGCCGGCCAGGGGTGACTGAAGCTTTCTTT.

This chain connects TRBV2 to TRBJ1-5, with D unresolved. CDR1 and CDR2 (germline): SNHLY, FYNNEI. This CDR3 is built from 13 residues. Trimming removed 7 bases at V and 4 bases at J, with 11 bases between. CDR3 nucleotides: TGTGCCAGCAAGGCAGGTGGAAATCAGCCCCAGCATTTT. Translation: CASKAGGNQPQHF.

The CDR3 region is CASSPLGRGQYNEQFF. For the CDR3, the DNA is TGTGCCAGCTCACCTCTCGGGCGGGGGCAATACAATGAGCAGTTCTTC. V is TRBV18 and J is TRBJ2-1; tentatively, D is TRBD2 (7 bases). The germline gives CDR1 KGHSH, CDR2 LQKENI. The V end was cut by 3 bases, the J end by 4 bases, with 16 bases between. This CDR3 is built from 16 residues.

The sample holds one count of this clone. The sample holds other DNA sequences that translate to the same CDR3. In DNA form, the CDR3 reads TGTGCCAGCTCACCAACAGGGTCCTCTGGGGCCAACGTCCTGACTTTC. It encodes CASSPTGSSGANVLTF. The chain joins TRBV18 to TRBJ2-6; a possible D gene is TRBD1 (6 bases). The CDR3 loop spans 16 amino acids. Germline lookup yields CDR1 KGHSH and CDR2 LQKENI. Trimming left V 2 bases short and J 0 bases short, with 8 bases between.

The chain combines TRBV7-2 with TRBJ2-1; no firm D call. There are 11 residues in the CDR3. The germline V gene encodes CDR1 SGHTA and CDR2 FQGNSA. V dropped 0 bases and J dropped 10 bases, with 4 bases sitting between them. The CDR3 DNA is TGTGCCAGCAGCTTAGCCGTCGAGCAGTTCTTC. Encoded protein: CASSLAVEQFF.

The table lists this clone with a few counts. Other DNA sequences in this sample translate to the same CDR3. V gene TRBV9 combines with J gene TRBJ2-2; D perhaps matches TRBD1 (7 bases). The germline CDR1 and CDR2 sequences are SGDLS and YYNGEE. The V gene lost 0 bases and the J gene lost 4 bases, with 10 bases spanning the gap. The CDR3 is made up of 15 amino acids. CDR3 DNA: TGTGCCAGCAGCGTAGGACAGGGAGGCACCGGGGAGCTGTTTTTT. It yields the protein CASSVGQGGTGELFF.

The chain recombines TRBV4-1 with TRBJ2-7; TRBD2 aligns across 13 bases. V lost 0 bases and J lost 5; bases outside the gene matches: 13. CDR1 and CDR2 (germline): MGHRA, YSYEKL. CDR3 length equals 19 residues. CDR3 residues: CASSQDRGLAGLLGDEQYF. DNA for the CDR3: TGCGCCAGCAGCCAAGATCGGGGACTAGCGGGACTACTAGGCGACGAGCAGTACTTC.

V gene TRBV18 combines with J gene TRBJ2-3; 7 bases align to TRBD1. Per germline, CDR1 KGHSH and CDR2 LQKENI. This CDR3 spans 15 amino acids. With 4 bases clipped from V and 4 bases from J, the junction kept 8 bases outside the gene matches. CDR3 protein: CASSRDPGGADTQYF. Written as DNA, the CDR3 is TGTGCCAGCTCACGGGACCCAGGGGGTGCAGATACGCAGTATTTT. The full variable domain, with the rest looked up from reference TRBV18 and TRBJ2-3, is NAGVMQNPRHLVRRRGQEARLRCSPMKGHSHVYWYRQLPEEGLKFMVYLQKENIIDESGMPKERFSAEFPKEGPSILRIQQVVRGDSAAYFCASSRDPGGADTQYFGPGTRLTVL.

The rearrangement links TRBV7-8 to TRBJ2-2, with 7 bases that match TRBD1. With 2 bases clipped from V and 6 bases from J, the junction kept 9 bases outside the gene matches. Germline CDR1 and CDR2: SGHVS and FQNEAQ. This CDR3 spans 16 amino acids. The CDR3 region has the DNA TGTGCCAGCAGCTTATTTGACAGGGAATGGTCCGGGGAGCTGTTTTTT. Encoded protein: CASSLFDREWSGELFF. Full variable domain (rest looked up from reference TRBV7-8 and TRBJ2-2): GAGVSQSPRYKVAKRGQDVALRCDPISGHVSLFWYQQALGQGPEFLTYFQNEAQLDKSGLPSDRFFAERPEGSVSTLKIQRTQQEDSAVYLCASSLFDREWSGELFFGEGSRLTVL.

The rearrangement joins TRBV6-5 to TRBJ1-3; D gene uncertain. The CDR3 contains 13 residues. Trimming removed 8 bases from V and 2 bases from J, with 10 bases in between. The germline CDR1 and CDR2 sequences are MNHEY and SVGAGI. The CDR3 is CASGGRAGNTIYF. The CDR3 region has the DNA TGTGCCAGCGGCGGGAGGGCTGGAAACACCATATATTTT.

On this clone: The junction differs from germline at one of its ends, possibly a read error. The chain has TRBV7-6 and TRBJ2-7; possible D gene TRBD1, 5 bases. The CDR3 runs 16 residues. Germline V gene sequence: CDR1 SGHVS, CDR2 FNYEAQ. CDR3 in DNA: TGTGCCAGCAGCCCCCAATCAGGGTTCCTCTCCTCCGAGCAGTACTTC. Encoded protein: CASSPQSGFLSSEQYF.

V usage is TRBV6-2 or TRBV6-3 and J usage is TRBJ2-3; D uncertain. Germline CDR1 is MNHEY and CDR2 is SVGEGT. The germline V and J ends were trimmed by 2 bases and 3 bases, with 9 bases remaining between them. The CDR3 runs to 14 residues. This chain's CDR3 is CASSYVQLTDTQYF. CDR3 in DNA: TGTGCCAGCAGTTACGTCCAGTTGACAGATACGCAGTATTTT.

The chain recombines TRBV5-4 with TRBJ2-1, with unresolved D. V was trimmed by 0 bases and J by 0 bases, leaving 7 bases between them. CDR1 and CDR2 (germline): SGHNT, YYREEE (reference sequence). This CDR3 is built from 15 residues. CDR3: CASSLGPSSYNEQFF. CDR3 nucleotides: TGTGCCAGCAGCTTGGGTCCTAGCTCCTACAATGAGCAGTTCTTC.

The V gene is TRBV18, the J gene TRBJ2-5; D perhaps matches TRBD2 (5 bases). CDR3 size: 14 residues. Trimming stripped 3 bases from V and 4 bases from J, with 12 bases between. In germline, CDR1 is KGHSH, CDR2 LQKENI. Here the CDR3 DNA reads TGTGCCAGCTCACCCGGAGGAAGAGGAGAGACCCAGTACTTC. This encodes CASSPGGRGETQYF.

This clone was seen only a few times. This sequence joins TRBV3-1 (or the pseudogene TRBV3-2) and TRBJ1-5; the D gene is possibly TRBD1 (5 bases). The CDR3 runs 16 residues. Trimming took 3 bases from V and 3 from J, leaving 15 bases between them. The V gene's germline CDR1 is LGHDT and CDR2 YNNKEL (reference sequence). CDR3 sequence: CASSHCQDRVNQPQHF. In nucleotides, the CDR3 is TGTGCCAGCAGCCATTGCCAAGACAGAGTCAATCAGCCCCAGCATTTT.

The chain links TRBV7-9 to TRBJ1-2; D is possibly TRBD1 (6 bases). This CDR3 has 16 residues. The V and J ends lost 5 bases and 2 bases respectively, with 18 bases between them. Germline values: CDR1 SEHNR, CDR2 FQNEAQ (reference sequence). The CDR3 DNA is TGTGCCAGCAGCGCTCGTTCGGGGGGGACAAACTATGGCTACACCTTC. Its translation is CASSARSGGTNYGYTF.

The V and J genes are TRBV7-9 and TRBJ1-1, with 7 positions matching TRBD1. This CDR3 has 15 amino acids. Germline values: CDR1 SEHNR, CDR2 FQNEAQ (reference sequence). Trimming removed 2 bases from V and 11 bases from J; junction bases left unmatched: 14. In DNA form, the CDR3 reads TGTGCCAGCAGCTTACTTCACAGGGGAGTTGACGGGGCTTTCTTT. The encoded protein is CASSLLHRGVDGAFF.

The V and J genes are TRBV11-3 and TRBJ2-2; no reliable D call. V was cut by 5 bases and J by 2 bases, with 12 bases left in between. In germline, CDR1 is SGHNT, CDR2 YENEEA. This CDR3 has 15 amino acids. CDR3 amino acids: CASSAPTGNTGELFF. As DNA, the CDR3 is TGTGCCAGCAGCGCCCCGACTGGTAACACCGGGGAGCTGTTTTTT.

The chain carries TRBV28 and TRBJ2-7; no reliable D call. Trimming pared 11 bases from V and 5 bases from J, leaving 16 bases between. The germline V gene encodes CDR1 MDHEN and CDR2 SYDVKM. The CDR3 runs to 12 residues. The CDR3 loop is CAPKYRSDEQYF. For the CDR3, the DNA is TGTGCCCCCAAGTACCGGAGCGACGAGCAGTACTTC. The full variable domain, in which reference TRBV28 and TRBJ2-7 provide the parts outside the CDR3, is DVKVTQSSRYLVKRTGEKVFLECVQDMDHENMFWYRQDPGLGLRLIYFSYDVKMKEKGDIPEGYSVSREKKERFSLILESASTNQTSMYLCAPKYRSDEQYFGPGTRLTVT.

The J gene is TRBJ1-4, the V gene TRBV30; 10 nucleotides agree with TRBD1. V lost 2 bases to trimming and J lost 8 bases; unmatched junction nucleotides: 5. Germline CDR1 reads GTSNPN; CDR2 reads SVGIG (reference sequence). The CDR3 has 14 residues. CDR3 nucleotide sequence: TGTGCCTGGAGTCCGGGACAGGGGCGGGAAAAACTGTTTTTT. Amino acid sequence: CAWSPGQGREKLFF.

The chain couples TRBV5-8 to TRBJ1-5, with a possible D match to TRBD1 (5 bases). V was clipped by 1 base and J by 7 bases, with 18 bases between them. The CDR3 loop spans 16 amino acids. Germline values: CDR1 SGHTS, CDR2 YDEGEE. CDR3 bases: TGTGCCAGCAGCTTGCAACTCGGGCAGGGTGAGCAGCCCCAGCATTTT. Its protein is CASSLQLGQGEQPQHF.

The CDR3 spells CASRQGFGRVGYEQYF. As DNA, the CDR3 is TGTGCCAGCCGTCAAGGCTTCGGGAGGGTTGGCTACGAGCAGTACTTC. The V gene is TRBV19, the J gene TRBJ2-7; 8 bases are a match to TRBD2. Germline CDR1 LNHDA, CDR2 SQIVND (reference sequence). The trim removed 9 bases at V and 3 bases at J, leaving 16 bases unmatched. This CDR3 is 16 amino acids long.

The CDR3 nucleotides read TGTGCCAGCTCACCACTATCCGGGACAGGGTTAGAGTATGGCTACACCTTC. Amino acid sequence: CASSPLSGTGLEYGYTF. J is TRBJ1-2 and V is TRBV18; 9 bases match TRBD1. Germline CDR1 reads KGHSH; CDR2 reads LQKENI. This CDR3 is 17 amino acids long. V was clipped by 1 base and J by 5 bases; unmatched bases: 11.

The CDR3 here is CASSQVFRGGREKLFF. CDR3 in DNA: TGTGCCAGCAGCCAAGTATTCAGGGGCGGGCGGGAAAAACTGTTTTTT. The chain uses TRBV3-1 (or the pseudogene TRBV3-2) and TRBJ1-4; possibly TRBD1 for D (6 bases). The V end lost 1 base, the J end lost 8 bases, and 17 bases lay between the germline ends. This CDR3 contains 16 residues. Germline lookup yields CDR1 LGHDT and CDR2 YNNKEL (reference sequence).